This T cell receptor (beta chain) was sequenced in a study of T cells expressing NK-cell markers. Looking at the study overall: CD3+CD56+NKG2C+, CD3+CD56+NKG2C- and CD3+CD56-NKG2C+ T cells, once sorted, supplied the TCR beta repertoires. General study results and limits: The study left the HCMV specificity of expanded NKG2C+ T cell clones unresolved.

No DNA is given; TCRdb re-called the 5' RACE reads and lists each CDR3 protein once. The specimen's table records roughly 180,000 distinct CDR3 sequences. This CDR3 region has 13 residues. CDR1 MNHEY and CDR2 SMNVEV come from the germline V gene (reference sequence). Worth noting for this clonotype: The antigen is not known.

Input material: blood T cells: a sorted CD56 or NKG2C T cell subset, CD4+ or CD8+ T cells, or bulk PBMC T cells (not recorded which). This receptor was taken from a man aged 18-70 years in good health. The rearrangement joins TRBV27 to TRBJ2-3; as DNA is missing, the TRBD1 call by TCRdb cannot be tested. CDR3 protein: CASMFGDGDTQYF.